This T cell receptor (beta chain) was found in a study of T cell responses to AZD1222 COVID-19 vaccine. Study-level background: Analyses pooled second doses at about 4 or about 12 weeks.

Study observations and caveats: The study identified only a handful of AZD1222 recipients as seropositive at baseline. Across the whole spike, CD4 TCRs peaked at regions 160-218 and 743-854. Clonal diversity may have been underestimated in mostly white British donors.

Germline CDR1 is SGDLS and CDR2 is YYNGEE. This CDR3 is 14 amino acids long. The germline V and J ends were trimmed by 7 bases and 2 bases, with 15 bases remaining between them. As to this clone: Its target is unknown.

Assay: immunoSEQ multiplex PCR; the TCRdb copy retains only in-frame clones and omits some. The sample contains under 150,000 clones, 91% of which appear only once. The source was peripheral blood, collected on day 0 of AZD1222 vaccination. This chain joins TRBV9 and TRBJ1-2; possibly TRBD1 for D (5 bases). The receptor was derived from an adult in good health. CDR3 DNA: TGTGCCAGCGCTAAAGGGGAAGGCAACTATGGCTACACCTTC. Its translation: CASAKGEGNYGYTF. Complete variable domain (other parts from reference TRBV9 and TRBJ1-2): DSGVTQTPKHLITATGQRVTLRCSPRSGDLSVYWYQQSLDQGLQFLIQYYNGEERAKGNILERFSAQQFPDLHSELNLSSLELGDSALYFCASAKGEGNYGYTFGSGTRLTVV.